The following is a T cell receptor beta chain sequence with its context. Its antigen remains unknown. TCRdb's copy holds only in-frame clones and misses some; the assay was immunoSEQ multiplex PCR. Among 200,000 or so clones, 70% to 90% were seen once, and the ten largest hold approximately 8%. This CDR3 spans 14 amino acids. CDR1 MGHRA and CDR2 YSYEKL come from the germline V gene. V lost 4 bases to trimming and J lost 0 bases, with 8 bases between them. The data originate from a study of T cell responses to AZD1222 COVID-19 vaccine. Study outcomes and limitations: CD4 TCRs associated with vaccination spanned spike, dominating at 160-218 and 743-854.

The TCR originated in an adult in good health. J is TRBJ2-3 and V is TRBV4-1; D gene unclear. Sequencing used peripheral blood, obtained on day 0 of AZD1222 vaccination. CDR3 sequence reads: CASSPSVSTDTQYF. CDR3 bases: TGCGCCAGCAGCCCTTCAGTGAGCACAGATACGCAGTATTTT.